The rows below give T cell receptor beta chains drawn from one sample of a study of blood T cells in healthy people across ages. TCRdb reanalysed the 5' RACE reads using MiXCR and keeps one entry per CDR3 protein. The sample lists some 1.4 million distinct CDR3 sequences; 42% were seen once. The sample comprised blood. These receptors all come from a woman between 18 and 29 years old in good health. CDR3s include the opening cysteine and the closing phenylalanine or tryptophan. D genes are given only for firm matches.

d_call | v_call | cdr3_aa
TRBD1 | TRBV19 | CASSIVTGQQETQYF
TRBD2 | TRBV9 | CASSARWTSGDQETQYF
TRBD2 | TRBV11-2 | CASSWVAGPYHEQFF
TRBD1 | TRBV7-9 | CASSDPGTGGYGYTF
TRBD1 | TRBV28 | CASSGTGVTDTEAFF
TRBD2 | TRBV29-1 | CSVDVAGGQGTQYF
NA | TRBV6-1 | CASTVQGSTEAFF
NA | TRBV7-9 | CASSATTGENNEQFF
TRBD2 | TRBV28 | CASIFRTSGVNNEQFF
TRBD1 | TRBV5-1 | CASSLQTGIGDEQFF
TRBD2 | TRBV5-1 | CASGRRTSGTDTQYF
NA | TRBV3-1 | CASSQVEGGDRDTQYF
TRBD2 | TRBV18 | CASSPTTSGRRADTQYF
NA | TRBV5-1 | CASSLYRDEQYF
NA | TRBV20-1 | CSAPQQGGETQFF